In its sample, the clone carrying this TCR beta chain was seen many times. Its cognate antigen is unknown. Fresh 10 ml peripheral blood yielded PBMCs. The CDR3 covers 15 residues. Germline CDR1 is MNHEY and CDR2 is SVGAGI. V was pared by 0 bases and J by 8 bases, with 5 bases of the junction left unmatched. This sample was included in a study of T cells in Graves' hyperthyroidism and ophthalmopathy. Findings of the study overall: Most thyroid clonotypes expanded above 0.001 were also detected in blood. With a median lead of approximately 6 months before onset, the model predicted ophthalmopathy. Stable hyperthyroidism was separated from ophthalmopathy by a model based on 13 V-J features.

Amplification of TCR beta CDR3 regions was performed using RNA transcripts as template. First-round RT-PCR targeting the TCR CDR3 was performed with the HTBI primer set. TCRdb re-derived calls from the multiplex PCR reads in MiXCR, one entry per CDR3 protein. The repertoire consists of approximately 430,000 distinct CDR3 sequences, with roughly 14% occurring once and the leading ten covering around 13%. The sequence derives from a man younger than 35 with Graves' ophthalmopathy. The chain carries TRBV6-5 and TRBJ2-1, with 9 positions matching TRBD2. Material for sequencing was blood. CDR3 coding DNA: TGTGCCAGCAGTTACTCGGGCGGGGGGGCCCATGAGCAGTTCTTC. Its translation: CASSYSGGGAHEQFF.